This record concerns one T cell receptor beta chain sequence. This clone may be a read error of a much larger clone one base away. This record comes from a study of Graves' ophthalmopathy and Graves' hyperthyroidism. Per the germline V gene, CDR1 is SGHTA and CDR2 is FQGTGA. The length of the CDR3 is 17 residues. The germline V and J ends were trimmed by 3 bases and 5 bases, with 22 bases remaining between them. RNA served as the template for amplifying TCR beta CDR3 regions. HTBI primers served in a first-round RT-PCR, which a second-round multiplex PCR followed. TCRdb reprocessed the multiplex PCR reads via MiXCR and lists one record per CDR3 protein. The table has about 700,000 distinct CDR3 sequences, approximately 39% seen once.

The TCR comes from an adult man with Graves' ophthalmopathy. This chain connects TRBV7-3 to TRBJ2-5, with a weak D call TRBD2 (6 bases). Sequencing used peripheral blood. CDR3 sequence (DNA): TGTGCCAGCAGCTTGGGACCATCCGGGACTGGAGGCGAGACCCAGTACTTC. It specifies CASSLGPSGTGGETQYF.